Described below is a single T cell receptor beta chain sequence and its context. Germline V lookup: CDR1 SGHRS, CDR2 YFSETQ. Trimming removed 4 bases from V and 7 bases from J; junction bases left unmatched: 9. The CDR3 spans 16 residues. Authors' methods: Estimated nucleated cell counts came from reference gene primer amplification. Assay: immunoSEQ multiplex PCR; the TCRdb copy retains only in-frame clones and omits some. V and J calls and clone size come straight from that table; D and trimming were deduced from the DNA. The sample lists around 50,000 clones, 89% occurring once. The sample belongs to a study of blood T cell repertoires in COVID-19. Study-wide context: The United States, Italy and Spain supplied acute and convalescent COVID-19 samples. The cDNA or gDNA used as material had been derived from T cells, B-cell-depleted T cells, or PBMCs.

V and J are TRBV5-1 and TRBJ2-1, with TRBD1 identical over 12 bases. The TCR originated in a human donor in a cohort sampled during active COVID-19. Sample: peripheral blood. CDR3 nucleotides: TGCGCCAGCAGCCGGGCGGGGACAGGGGGCAGGAATGAGCAGTTCTTC. Its protein is CASSRAGTGGRNEQFF. Full variable domain (outside the CDR3, taken from reference TRBV5-1 and TRBJ2-1): KAGVTQTPRYLIKTRGQQVTLSCSPISGHRSVSWYQQTPGQGLQFLFEYFSETQRNKGNFPGRFSGRQFSNSRSEMNVSTLELGDSALYLCASSRAGTGGRNEQFFGPGTRLTVL.